The 25 T cell receptor beta chains below come from one sample, sequenced in a study of shared clonotypes between healthy human individuals. Naive CD8 populations comprised CD45RO-negative cells positively selected for CCR7, excluding terminally differentiated effector memory CD45RA+ cells. The protocol was immunoSEQ multiplex PCR, while the TCRdb copy is restricted to in-frame clones and leaves out a portion. The profile shows millions of clones, about 95% of them singletons. The sample was naive CD8+ T cells sorted from blood. Source of these receptors: a man aged 18 to 30 in good health.

The chain combines TRBV4-2 with TRBJ2-7; D possibly corresponds to TRBD2 (6 bases). Germline values: CDR1 LGHNA, CDR2 YNFKEQ. Trimming removed 4 bases at V and 0 bases at J, with 13 bases between. The length of the CDR3 is 15 residues. CDR3 amino acids: CASSPRVGLSYEQYF. The DNA of the CDR3 is TGTGCCAGCAGCCCACGGGTGGGACTCTCCTACGAGCAGTACTTC.

V gene TRBV19 combines with J gene TRBJ1-3, with a weak D call TRBD1 (5 bases). Trimming cost V 4 bases and J 0 bases, with 7 bases left between them. Germline assignment: CDR1 LNHDA and CDR2 SQIVND (reference sequence). CDR3 length: 14 residues. DNA for the CDR3: TGTGCCAGTAGTAGACAGAGCTCTGGAAACACCATATATTTT. As protein: CASSRQSSGNTIYF. The complete variable domain, with remaining parts taken from reference TRBV19 and TRBJ1-3, reads DGGITQSPKYLFRKEGQNVTLSCEQNLNHDAMYWYRQDPGQGLRLIYYSQIVNDFQKGDIAEGYSVSREKKESFPLTVTSAQKNPTAFYLCASSRQSSGNTIYFGEGSWLTVV.

This clone was counted a single time. A much larger clone lies a single base off, so this may be a read error. This same CDR3 is encoded by further DNA sequences in the sample. The chain links TRBV30 to TRBJ1-2; D is uncertain. Germline V CDR1 and CDR2: GTSNPN, SVGIG (reference sequence). This CDR3 is 13 amino acids long. CDR3 sequence (DNA): TGTGCCTGGAGTGTTCGGAGCGACTATGGCTACACCTTT. Translation gives CAWSVRSDYGYTF.

This sequence joins TRBV6-6 and TRBJ2-1; TRBD2 might be the D (5 bases). Germline CDR1 MNHNY, CDR2 SVGAGI (reference sequence). The V gene lost 5 bases and the J gene lost 8 bases, with 16 bases spanning the gap. This CDR3 is 14 amino acids long. The CDR3 here is CASSPRLLGDEQFF. CDR3 nucleotides: TGTGCCAGCAGTCCACGACTATTAGGCGATGAGCAGTTCTTC.

The chain is built from TRBV4-3 and TRBJ1-1; possible D gene TRBD1, 5 bases. Germline V gives CDR1 LGHNA, CDR2 YSLEER. Trimming stripped 1 base from V and 1 base from J, with 16 bases between. The CDR3 has 17 amino acids. The CDR3 nucleotides are TGCGCCAGCAGCCAAGTACCGGAGGGGATGCGGAACACTGAAGCTTTCTTT. Protein sequence: CASSQVPEGMRNTEAFF.

The rearrangement links TRBV30 to TRBJ1-6; unclear D gene. This CDR3 spans 15 amino acids. V lost 1 base and J 7 bases, leaving 14 bases between the germline ends. CDR1 and CDR2 (germline): GTSNPN, SVGIG (reference sequence). The CDR3 reads CAWSGVWGRNSPLHF. CDR3 in DNA: TGTGCCTGGAGTGGGGTATGGGGTCGGAATTCACCCCTCCACTTT.

V gene TRBV7-9 combines with J gene TRBJ2-7; 9 positions match TRBD1. Germline lookup yields CDR1 SEHNR and CDR2 FQNEAQ (reference sequence). The CDR3 length is 13 residues. J gave up 6 bases and V 5 bases, and 5 bases lay outside the gene matches. The CDR3 reads CASSVDRGAEQYF. In nucleotides, the CDR3 is TGTGCCAGCAGCGTAGACAGGGGGGCCGAGCAGTACTTC.

V is TRBV2 and J is TRBJ1-2; the match to TRBD1 covers 10 bases. Germline V gene sequence: CDR1 SNHLY, CDR2 FYNNEI. The CDR3 length is 19 residues. The J segment lost 2 bases and the V segment lost 7 bases, leaving 19 bases of the junction unmatched. CDR3 sequence reads: CASIFQSRDRGSFNYGYTF. CDR3 DNA sequence: TGTGCCAGCATATTCCAATCGAGGGACAGGGGCTCCTTCAACTATGGCTACACCTTC.

This clone was found a few times. The CDR3 here is CASSLSMGVGSGQPQHF. Written as DNA, the CDR3 is TGTGCCAGCAGTTTATCGATGGGGGTGGGGTCTGGTCAGCCCCAGCATTTT. This rearrangement joins TRBV27 to TRBJ1-5, with D perhaps matching TRBD1 (5 bases). V was clipped by 0 bases and J by 6 bases, with 18 bases between them. The CDR3 covers 17 residues. Per germline, CDR1 MNHEY and CDR2 SMNVEV (reference sequence).

J is TRBJ1-2 and V is TRBV7-2, with a weak D call TRBD1 (5 bases). Germline CDR1 SGHTA, CDR2 FQGNSA. The V end was cut by 1 base, the J end by 7 bases, with 16 bases between. This CDR3 is 15 amino acids long. The CDR3 sequence is CASSLVTGGNSGYTF. In nucleotides, the CDR3 is TGTGCCAGCAGCTTAGTTACGGGGGGAAATTCTGGCTACACCTTC.

As for this clone: This CDR3 is also generated by other DNA sequences in the sample. The J gene is TRBJ2-7, the V gene TRBV11-2; 8 bases are shared with TRBD1. Per germline, CDR1 SGHAT and CDR2 FQNNGV. The CDR3 contains 14 residues. Trimming took 3 bases from V and 3 from J; bases not matched to a gene: 4. For the CDR3, the DNA is TGTGCCAGCAGCTTCTCCGGGACAGGCTACGAGCAGTACTTC. Its translation: CASSFSGTGYEQYF.

The CDR3 is CASSPGLDNRYEQYF. CDR3 sequence (DNA): TGTGCCAGCAGCCCGGGACTAGATAATAGATACGAGCAGTACTTC. The chain couples TRBV7-6 to TRBJ2-7; 8 nucleotides line up with TRBD2. Germline loops: CDR1 SGHVS, CDR2 FNYEAQ. J was trimmed by 4 bases and V by 5 bases; bases with no gene match: 10. This CDR3 has 15 amino acids. Full variable domain (outside the CDR3, taken from reference TRBV7-6 and TRBJ2-7): GAGVSQSPRYKVTKRGQDVALRCDPISGHVSLYWYRQALGQGPEFLTYFNYEAQQDKSGLPNDRFSAERPEGSISTLTIQRTEQRDSAMYRCASSPGLDNRYEQYFGPGTRLTVT.

Notes on this clone: Within the sample, other DNA sequences also encode this same CDR3. The rearrangement joins TRBV5-1 to TRBJ2-7; a weak D match, TRBD1 (5 bases). The ends were cut back, 3 bases at V and 3 bases at J, with 7 bases in the middle. The CDR3 is made up of 12 amino acids. Germline CDR1 reads SGHRS; CDR2 reads YFSETQ. The CDR3, as DNA: TGCGCCAGCAGCTCCGACAGCTACGAGCAGTACTTC. This gives the protein CASSSDSYEQYF.

Details on this clone: A much larger clone lies one base from this, so it may be a read error. Other DNA sequences within the sample encode an identical CDR3. The chain employs TRBV5-6 and TRBJ2-7, with 11 positions matching TRBD1. CDR1 and CDR2 (germline): SGHDT, YYEEEE. This CDR3 is built from 14 residues. The trim removed 4 bases at V and 3 bases at J, leaving 3 bases unmatched. The DNA of the CDR3 is TGTGCCAGCAGCCCGGGGACAGGGGGCTACGAGCAGTACTTC. Translated: CASSPGTGGYEQYF.

The V call is TRBV27, the J call TRBJ2-7; tentatively, D is TRBD2 (6 bases). With 1 base removed from V and 7 bases from J, the gap between germline ends came to 20 bases. In germline, CDR1 is MNHEY, CDR2 SMNVEV (reference sequence). CDR3 length: 16 residues. The DNA of the CDR3 is TGTGCCAGCAGTTTATTGTTGGGGCGGGGCCAAATGGAGCAGTACTTC. Protein: CASSLLLGRGQMEQYF.

V and J are TRBV29-1 and TRBJ2-6, with D uncertain. The CDR3 runs 15 residues. The V gene's germline CDR1 is SQVTM and CDR2 ANQGSEA. With 7 bases removed from V and 0 bases from J, the gap between germline ends came to 13 bases. CDR3 loop: CSALDHFSGANVLTF. In DNA form, the CDR3 reads TGCAGCGCCCTAGACCATTTCTCTGGGGCCAACGTCCTGACTTTC.

This clone was observed once. The chain uses TRBV7-9 and TRBJ2-1, with 7 bases identical to TRBD1. CDR1 is SEHNR and CDR2 is FQNEAQ in the germline V gene (reference sequence). The CDR3 is made up of 16 amino acids. V lost 5 bases, J lost 7 bases, and 14 bases stayed unmatched. The CDR3 DNA sequence: TGTGCCAGCAGCGTGCCCGGGACAGTTTCGGGGAATGAGCAGTTCTTC. Amino acid sequence: CASSVPGTVSGNEQFF.

The rearrangement links TRBV7-9 to TRBJ1-5, with 7 bases lining up with TRBD1. CDR1 is SEHNR, CDR2 FQNEAQ, per germline (reference sequence). The ends lost 3 bases at V and 8 bases at J; junction bases unmatched: 7. This CDR3 has 14 amino acids. The CDR3 DNA reads TGTGCCAGCAGCTTCACAGGGGTTGGTGAGCCCCAGCATTTT. This sequence encodes CASSFTGVGEPQHF.

V usage is TRBV10-2 and J usage is TRBJ2-7; TRBD2 matches 8 bases. CDR3 length equals 15 residues. Germline loops: CDR1 WSHSY, CDR2 SAAADI. With V trimmed by 4 bases and J by 2 bases, 7 bases remained unmatched. CDR3 sequence (DNA): TGCGCCAGCAGTGTTGCGGGACTAGGAGCCTACGAGCAGTACTTC. Its translation is CASSVAGLGAYEQYF.

The V call is TRBV7-2, the J call TRBJ1-5; D is ambiguous. The germline CDR1 and CDR2 sequences are SGHTA and FQGNSA. The germline V and J ends were trimmed by 3 bases and 11 bases, with 17 bases remaining between them. CDR3 size: 14 residues. For the CDR3, the DNA is TGTGCCAGCAGCTTCGGGCTCGGAGGTGGGACCCAGCATTTT. Its translation: CASSFGLGGGTQHF.

The chain has TRBV6-5 and TRBJ2-7, with 8 bases lining up with TRBD1. Trimming at V came to 2 bases and at J to 7 bases, leaving 4 bases not matched to a gene. CDR1 and CDR2 from the germline V gene are MNHEY and SVGAGI. The length of the CDR3 is 13 residues. In nucleotides, the CDR3 is TGTGCCAGCAGTTACGGCAGGGGGCAAGAGCAGTACTTC. It yields the protein CASSYGRGQEQYF.

A note on this clone: The junction departs from germline at one end; a sequencing error may be responsible. The rearrangement links TRBV14 to TRBJ2-7; tentative D call: TRBD1 (6 bases). The CDR3 has 12 amino acids. In germline, CDR1 is SGHDN, CDR2 FVKESK. DNA of the CDR3: TGTGCCAGCAGCCCGGGCAGGGGCGTTCTAAACTTC. This gives the protein CASSPGRGVLNF.

The J gene is TRBJ2-7, the V gene TRBV6-5, with a tentative D call TRBD1 (5 bases). V lost 5 bases to trimming and J lost 3 bases, with 17 bases between them. The CDR3 covers 15 residues. CDR1 and CDR2 (germline): MNHEY, SVGAGI. CDR3: CASSNSGPPVYEQYF. The CDR3 DNA reads as TGTGCCAGCAGTAATTCAGGGCCCCCTGTCTACGAGCAGTACTTC.

This chain joins TRBV6-5 and TRBJ1-2, with D possibly matching TRBD1 (6 bases). CDR1 and CDR2 from the germline V gene are MNHEY and SVGAGI. The CDR3 totals 15 residues. The V gene lost 6 bases and the J gene lost 5 bases, with 19 bases spanning the gap. The CDR3 region is CASSIVLGAAYGYTF. For the CDR3, the DNA is TGTGCCAGCAGCATCGTTCTGGGGGCCGCGTATGGCTACACCTTC.

The chain combines TRBV5-6 with TRBJ2-7; D gene unclear. CDR1 is SGHDT and CDR2 is YYEEEE in the germline V gene. V lost 0 bases, J lost 1 base, and 11 bases lay in between. CDR3 size: 15 residues. The CDR3 nucleotides are TGTGCCAGCAGCTTGGCCGCCAGCCTTTCCTACGAGCAGTACTTC. Translation gives CASSLAASLSYEQYF. Combining the CDR3 with reference TRBV5-6 and TRBJ2-7 gives the whole variable domain DAGVTQSPTHLIKTRGQQVTLRCSPKSGHDTVSWYQQALGQGPQFIFQYYEEEERQRGNFPDRFSGHQFPNYSSELNVNALLLGDSALYLCASSLAASLSYEQYFGPGTRLTVT.